The 14 T cell receptor beta chains below were found in one sample sequenced in a study of OX40 agonist ivuxolimab in advanced cancers. Clones were read by immunoSEQ multiplex PCR, and TCRdb kept only the in-frame ones, dropping some. The repertoire has tens of thousands of clones, around 90% of them found once; the top ten carry 25%. Sequencing was performed on CD4+ or CD8+ T cells sorted from blood, taken in a trial of the OX40 agonist ivuxolimab. Receptors originate from an adult with an advanced solid tumor such as melanoma, head and neck, liver or kidney cancer.

In its sample, this clone was seen once. The CDR3 coding sequence is TGTGCCAGCAGCGTAGGCTTTGGGGGGCACCTCAATGAGCAGTTCTTC. Its translation: CASSVGFGGHLNEQFF. The J gene is TRBJ2-1, the V gene TRBV9; D possibly matches TRBD1 or TRBD2 (6 bases each). CDR3 length: 16 residues. V lost 0 bases, J lost 6 bases, and 16 bases lay in between. The V gene's germline CDR1 is SGDLS and CDR2 YYNGEE.

This clone was counted many times. This rearrangement joins TRBV29-1 to TRBJ1-1; the match to TRBD1 covers 8 bases. Trimming cost V 3 bases and J 7 bases; bases outside gene matches: 4. The CDR3 spans 12 residues. Germline V gene data show CDR1 as SQVTM and CDR2 as ANQGSEA. Here the CDR3 DNA reads TGCAGCGTTGACCAGGGGGCGGGTGAAGCTTTCTTT. It is translated as CSVDQGAGEAFF.

The chain is built from TRBV19 and TRBJ2-2, with 8 bases lining up with TRBD1. Germline V gene lookup returns CDR1 LNHDA and CDR2 SQIVND (reference sequence). The CDR3 spans 15 residues. The V and J ends lost 2 bases and 7 bases, in that order; junction bases with no gene match: 6. CDR3 sequence reads: CASSIRTGLGGELFF. The CDR3, as DNA: TGTGCCAGTAGTATAAGGACAGGGCTGGGCGGGGAGCTGTTTTTT.

This clone occurred a few times. The chain is built from TRBV4-1 and TRBJ2-3; perhaps TRBD2 as D (5 bases). Trimming took off 8 bases at V and 3 bases at J, with 18 bases between the two ends. The CDR3 has 15 amino acids. Germline CDR1 is MGHRA and CDR2 is YSYEKL. The CDR3 loop reads CASASLAERTDTQYF. In nucleotides, the CDR3 is TGCGCCAGCGCTAGCCTAGCCGAGAGGACAGATACGCAGTATTTT.

The CDR3 reads CASSPTGAANQPQHF. CDR3 nucleotide sequence: TGTGCCAGTAGCCCGACAGGGGCGGCCAATCAGCCCCAGCATTTT. This rearrangement joins TRBV19 to TRBJ1-5; 8 nucleotides align to TRBD1. CDR3 length: 15 residues. Unmatched junction bases numbered 7, after V lost 6 bases and J lost 3 bases. In germline, CDR1 is LNHDA, CDR2 SQIVND (reference sequence).

The V call is TRBV11-2, the J call TRBJ2-7, with TRBD1 as a possible D gene (6 bases). V was pared by 1 base and J by 3 bases, with 13 bases between. CDR1 SGHAT and CDR2 FQNNGV come from the germline V gene. The CDR3 runs 15 residues. The CDR3 loop is CASSLGPTGFYEQYF. CDR3 sequence (DNA): TGTGCCAGCAGCTTAGGGCCTACAGGGTTCTACGAGCAGTACTTC.

The V call is TRBV2, the J call TRBJ2-1, with 7 nucleotides matching TRBD2. The CDR3 has 13 amino acids. In germline, CDR1 is SNHLY, CDR2 FYNNEI. V was clipped by 4 bases and J by 9 bases; unmatched bases: 6. As DNA, the CDR3 is TGTGCCAGCAGTGGAACGGGAGGAGGTGAGCAGTTCTTC. This codes for CASSGTGGGEQFF.

This chain connects TRBV19 to TRBJ1-1; TRBD1 matches at 10 bases. This CDR3 spans 15 amino acids. Trimming at V came to 6 bases and at J to 0 bases, leaving 4 bases not matched to a gene. Germline loops: CDR1 LNHDA, CDR2 SQIVND (reference sequence). CDR3 in DNA: TGTGCCAGTAGCTGGACAGGGGGATTGAACACTGAAGCTTTCTTT. This gives the protein CASSWTGGLNTEAFF. The whole variable domain, filled in from reference TRBV19 and TRBJ1-1, reads DGGITQSPKYLFRKEGQNVTLSCEQNLNHDAMYWYRQDPGQGLRLIYYSQIVNDFQKGDIAEGYSVSREKKESFPLTVTSAQKNPTAFYLCASSWTGGLNTEAFFGQGTRLTVV.

The V gene is TRBV9, the J gene TRBJ2-3; 7 bases align to TRBD2. The CDR3 loop spans 15 amino acids. V gave up 0 bases and J gave up 2 bases; unmatched junction bases: 3. Per the germline V gene, CDR1 is SGDLS and CDR2 is YYNGEE. The CDR3 coding sequence is TGTGCCAGCAGCGTAGAGGGAGGGGTCACAGATACGCAGTATTTT. Protein product: CASSVEGGVTDTQYF.

This chain uses TRBV19 with TRBJ1-2; TRBD1 might be the D (5 bases). The CDR3 totals 14 residues. Per germline, CDR1 LNHDA and CDR2 SQIVND (reference sequence). The V gene lost 3 bases and the J gene lost 6 bases, with 14 bases spanning the gap. The DNA of the CDR3 is TGTGCCAGTAGTATCGTGGGGGGGATCGATGGCTACACCTTC. Its translation: CASSIVGGIDGYTF. Variable domain in full (rest from reference TRBV19 and TRBJ1-2): DGGITQSPKYLFRKEGQNVTLSCEQNLNHDAMYWYRQDPGQGLRLIYYSQIVNDFQKGDIAEGYSVSREKKESFPLTVTSAQKNPTAFYLCASSIVGGIDGYTFGSGTRLTVV.

This chain joins TRBV4-1 and TRBJ2-5; 9 bases are a match to TRBD2. The CDR3 has 16 residues. The ends lost 0 bases at V and 6 bases at J; junction bases unmatched: 8. Germline CDR1 and CDR2: MGHRA and YSYEKL. The CDR3 here is CASSQDFAGGWKTQYF. The CDR3 DNA reads as TGCGCCAGCAGCCAAGATTTCGCGGGAGGGTGGAAGACCCAGTACTTC.

The sample holds a few counts of this clone. J is TRBJ2-7 and V is TRBV6-5; 10 nucleotides match TRBD1. V dropped 11 bases and J dropped 3; count of bases not matched to a gene: 7. This CDR3 has 13 residues. Germline V gives CDR1 MNHEY, CDR2 SVGAGI. CDR3 region: CASKTGGSYEQYF. The CDR3 DNA follows: TGTGCCTCCAAGACAGGGGGCAGCTACGAGCAGTACTTC.

On this clone itself: The sample contains more than one DNA sequence encoding this CDR3. The chain uses TRBV27 and TRBJ2-7; D gene uncertain. The length of the CDR3 is 13 residues. CDR1 is MNHEY, CDR2 SMNVEV, per germline (reference sequence). Deletions cut 0 bases from V and 0 bases from J, with 3 bases between. The CDR3 DNA sequence: TGTGCCAGCAGTTTATCCCCCTCCTACGAGCAGTACTTC. The encoded protein is CASSLSPSYEQYF.

The chain joins TRBV7-8 to TRBJ2-1, with 10 bases matching TRBD1. CDR3 size: 16 residues. Trimming removed 5 bases from V and 10 bases from J; junction bases left unmatched: 14. The germline V gene encodes CDR1 SGHVS and CDR2 FQNEAQ. This chain's CDR3 is CASSPDWTGGSSEQFF. The CDR3 nucleotides are TGTGCCAGCAGCCCAGACTGGACAGGGGGATCATCCGAGCAGTTCTTC.